The source of this T cell receptor (beta chain) is a study of T cell changes during pregnancy in multiple sclerosis. Libraries were prepared by immunoSEQ multiplex PCR; TCRdb keeps only in-frame clonotypes and omits some of them. The sample has about 23,000 clones; 85% are singletons. CDR1 MGHRA and CDR2 YSYEKL come from the germline V gene. The CDR3 consists of 15 residues. Losses at the gene ends were 1 base for V and 9 bases for J; bases not matched to a gene: 7. The receptor comes from a female donor with multiple sclerosis, enrolled in a pregnancy study. Sequences were derived from CD8+ T cells from peripheral blood mononuclear cells, sampled before pregnancy. This sequence joins TRBV4-1 and TRBJ2-3; 10 bases fit TRBD2. The CDR3 sequence is CASSQGLAGDGTQYF. The CDR3 DNA is TGCGCCAGCAGCCAAGGGCTAGCGGGAGATGGGACGCAGTATTTT.